The present entry profiles one T cell receptor (beta chain) with its context. Its antigen is currently unknown. The trim removed 4 bases at V and 4 bases at J, leaving 9 bases unmatched. This CDR3 comprises 16 residues. In germline, CDR1 is MNHNS, CDR2 SASEGT. This record comes from a study of T cells in localized non-small cell lung cancer. TCRdb's copy holds only in-frame clones and misses some; the assay was immunoSEQ multiplex PCR. The profile covers 50,000 to 60,000 clones, with about 78% appearing a single time and around 4.5% taken by the ten largest. Study-level results: The greatest T cell clonality was found in uninvolved adjacent lung (higher than in tumor). Without multi-region sequencing, intratumor heterogeneity could not be excluded.

This receptor was obtained from a woman aged 40 to 75 with stage II lung adenocarcinoma. V gene TRBV6-1 combines with J gene TRBJ1-1; 10 positions agree with TRBD1. The starting material was PBMCs, obtained before any cancer treatment. The CDR3 protein is CASSGIRQGAGTEAFF. CDR3 DNA sequence: TGTGCCAGCAGTGGGATTAGACAGGGGGCAGGCACTGAAGCTTTCTTT.